The sequence of this TCR beta chain was determined in a study of blood T cell repertoires in COVID-19. Turning to the study itself: The samples span acute and convalescent COVID-19 from the United States, Italy and Spain. T cells, B-cell-depleted T cells, or PBMCs supplied cDNA or gDNA.

Authors' analysis steps: The assay estimated nucleated cells by amplifying reference gene primers. TCRdb's copy holds only in-frame clones and misses some; the assay was immunoSEQ multiplex PCR. V and J calls and clone size are those listed in that table; D and trimming were worked out from the DNA. Of around 260,000 clones listed, 88% were seen once; the top ten hold roughly 10%. Germline lookup yields CDR1 SGHNT and CDR2 YENEEA. There are 16 residues in the CDR3. The V and J ends lost 2 bases and 1 base respectively, with 14 bases between them. Seattle cases were enrolled at active infection and followed longitudinally.

Sequenced sample: peripheral blood. The genes are TRBV11-3 and TRBJ1-1; TRBD1 is a possible D gene (5 bases). The receptor's source is a woman in her seventies with COVID-19, enrolled during active disease. CDR3 protein: CASSLSGGVGNTEAFF. The DNA of the CDR3 is TGTGCCAGCAGCTTATCGGGGGGTGTGGGGAACACTGAAGCTTTCTTT.